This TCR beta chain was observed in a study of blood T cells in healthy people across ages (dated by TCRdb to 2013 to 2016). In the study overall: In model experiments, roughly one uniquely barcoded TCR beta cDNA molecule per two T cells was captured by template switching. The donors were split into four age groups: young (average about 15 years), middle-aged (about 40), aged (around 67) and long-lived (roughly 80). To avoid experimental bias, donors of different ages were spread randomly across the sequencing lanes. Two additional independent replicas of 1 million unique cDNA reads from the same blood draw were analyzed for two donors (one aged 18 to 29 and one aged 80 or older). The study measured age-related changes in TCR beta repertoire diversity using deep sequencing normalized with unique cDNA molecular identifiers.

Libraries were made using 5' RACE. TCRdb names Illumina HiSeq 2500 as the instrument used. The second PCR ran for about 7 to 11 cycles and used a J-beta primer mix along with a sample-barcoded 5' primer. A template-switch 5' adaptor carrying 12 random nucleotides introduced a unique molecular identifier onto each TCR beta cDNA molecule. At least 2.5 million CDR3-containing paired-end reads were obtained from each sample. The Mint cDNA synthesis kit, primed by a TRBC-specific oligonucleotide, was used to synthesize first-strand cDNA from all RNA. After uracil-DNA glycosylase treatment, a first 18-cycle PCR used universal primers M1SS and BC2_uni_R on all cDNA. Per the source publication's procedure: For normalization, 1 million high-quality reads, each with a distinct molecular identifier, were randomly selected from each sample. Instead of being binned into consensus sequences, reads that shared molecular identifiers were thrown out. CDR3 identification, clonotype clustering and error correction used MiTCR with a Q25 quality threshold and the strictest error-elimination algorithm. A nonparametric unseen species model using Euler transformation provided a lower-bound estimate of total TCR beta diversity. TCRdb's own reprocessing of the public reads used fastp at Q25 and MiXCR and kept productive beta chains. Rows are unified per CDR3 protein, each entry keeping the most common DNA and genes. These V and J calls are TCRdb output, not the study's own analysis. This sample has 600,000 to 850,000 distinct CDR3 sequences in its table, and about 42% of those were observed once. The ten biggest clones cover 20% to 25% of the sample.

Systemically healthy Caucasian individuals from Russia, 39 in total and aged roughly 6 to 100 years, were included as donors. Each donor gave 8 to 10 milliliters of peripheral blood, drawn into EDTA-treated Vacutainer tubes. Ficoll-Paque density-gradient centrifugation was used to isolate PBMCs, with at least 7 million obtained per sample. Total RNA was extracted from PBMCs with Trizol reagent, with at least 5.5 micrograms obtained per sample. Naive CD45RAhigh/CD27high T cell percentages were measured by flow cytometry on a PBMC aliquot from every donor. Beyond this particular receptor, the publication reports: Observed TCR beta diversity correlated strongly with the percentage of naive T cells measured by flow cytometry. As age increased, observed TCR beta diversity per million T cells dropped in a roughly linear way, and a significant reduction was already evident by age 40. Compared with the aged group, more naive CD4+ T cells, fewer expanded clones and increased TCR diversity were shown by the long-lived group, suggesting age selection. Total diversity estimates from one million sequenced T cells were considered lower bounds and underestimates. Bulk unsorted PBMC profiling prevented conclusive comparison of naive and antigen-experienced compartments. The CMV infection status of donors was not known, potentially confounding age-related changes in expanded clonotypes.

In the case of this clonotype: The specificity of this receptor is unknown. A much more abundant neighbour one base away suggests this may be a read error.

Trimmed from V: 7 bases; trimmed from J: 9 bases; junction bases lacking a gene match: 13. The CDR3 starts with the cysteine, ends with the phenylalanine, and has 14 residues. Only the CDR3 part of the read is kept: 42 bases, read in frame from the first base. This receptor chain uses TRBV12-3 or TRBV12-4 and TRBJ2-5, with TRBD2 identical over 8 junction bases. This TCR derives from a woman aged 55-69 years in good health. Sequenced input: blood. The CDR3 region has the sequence CASTQLAEIEAQYF. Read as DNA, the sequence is TGTGCCAGCACCCAACTAGCGGAGATCGAGGCCCAGTACTTC.